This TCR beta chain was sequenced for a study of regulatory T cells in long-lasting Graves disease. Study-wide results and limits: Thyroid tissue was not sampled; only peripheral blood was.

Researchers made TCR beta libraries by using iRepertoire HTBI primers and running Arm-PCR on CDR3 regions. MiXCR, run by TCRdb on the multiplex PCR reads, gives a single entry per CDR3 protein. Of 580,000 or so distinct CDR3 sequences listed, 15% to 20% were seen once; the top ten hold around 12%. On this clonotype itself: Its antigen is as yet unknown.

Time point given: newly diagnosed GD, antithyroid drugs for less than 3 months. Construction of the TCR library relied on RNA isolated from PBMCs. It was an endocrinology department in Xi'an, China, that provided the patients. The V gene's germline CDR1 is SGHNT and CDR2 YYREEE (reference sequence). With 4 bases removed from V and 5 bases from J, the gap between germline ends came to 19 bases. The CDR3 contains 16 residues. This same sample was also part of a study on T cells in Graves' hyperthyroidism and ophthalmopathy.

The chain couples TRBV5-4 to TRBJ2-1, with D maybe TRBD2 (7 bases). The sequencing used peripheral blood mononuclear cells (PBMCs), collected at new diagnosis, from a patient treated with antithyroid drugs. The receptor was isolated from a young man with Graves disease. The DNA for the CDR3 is TGTGCCAGCAGCCGGGGGGCAGCTTGGTTGGACAATGAGCAGTTCTTC. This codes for CASSRGAAWLDNEQFF. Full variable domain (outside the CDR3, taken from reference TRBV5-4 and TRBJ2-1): ETGVTQSPTHLIKTRGQQVTLRCSSQSGHNTVSWYQQALGQGPQFIFQYYREEENGRGNFPPRFSGLQFPNYSSELNVNALELDDSALYLCASSRGAAWLDNEQFFGPGTRLTVL.